The 20 T cell receptor beta chains below were found in one sample sequenced in a study of T cell responses to AZD1222 COVID-19 vaccine (dated by TCRdb to the early 2020s). Per the publication, the time point label means: baseline before first vaccination. The library was obtained by the immunoSEQ multiplex PCR assay. TCRdb obtained this table from immuneACCESS and retained in-frame rearrangements with V and J assigned. These tables miss some clones; where compared with another copy, unresolved V genes account for less than half of the shortfall, and the remainder is unexplained. In all, the sample holds 100,000 to 130,000 clones, and approximately 86% of those were seen once. Approximately 3% of the sample comes from the top ten. The sequenced sample was peripheral blood, obtained on day 0 of AZD1222 vaccination. The receptors originated from an adult in good health.

The chain couples TRBV7-2 to TRBJ2-7, with 9 bases identical to TRBD2. Looked up from germline, CDR1 is SGHTA and CDR2 is FQGNSA. V gave up 4 bases and J gave up 2 bases; unmatched junction bases: 12. The CDR3 runs 17 residues. CDR3 region: CASSSGDSGGIAYEQYF. CDR3 nucleotide sequence: TGTGCCAGCAGCTCCGGCGATAGCGGGGGCATCGCCTACGAGCAGTACTTC.

The chain uses TRBV6-5 and TRBJ2-7; the D gene could be TRBD1 or TRBD2 (5 bases each). The CDR3 is 14 amino acids. In germline, CDR1 is MNHEY, CDR2 SVGAGI. With 6 bases removed from V and 0 bases from J, the gap between germline ends came to 12 bases. The CDR3 spells CASRGRTSSYEQYF. In DNA form, the CDR3 reads TGTGCCAGCAGGGGACGGACGAGCTCCTACGAGCAGTACTTC.

The sample holds one count of this clone. The V and J genes are TRBV19 and TRBJ1-1; D possibly corresponds to TRBD1 (5 bases). The V end lost 3 bases, the J end lost 7 bases, and 9 bases lay between the germline ends. In germline, CDR1 is LNHDA, CDR2 SQIVND (reference sequence). The CDR3 is 12 residues long. The CDR3 sequence: CASSIQRGEAFF. The CDR3 nucleotides are TGTGCCAGTAGTATTCAAAGGGGTGAAGCTTTCTTT.

The CDR3 nucleotides read TGCGCCACCTCACAGGGCATGAGTAATTCACCCCTCCACTTT. Its protein product is CATSQGMSNSPLHF. The chain couples TRBV10-2 to TRBJ1-6; D may be TRBD1 (6 bases). Germline CDR1 is WSHSY and CDR2 is SAAADI. Trimming left V 10 bases short and J 6 bases short, with 16 bases between. The CDR3 length is 14 residues.

J is TRBJ1-3 and V is TRBV3-1 (or the pseudogene TRBV3-2), with D uncertain. Germline V lookup: CDR1 LGHDT, CDR2 YNNKEL (reference sequence). V was shortened by 6 bases and J by 0 bases, with 9 bases between the two germline ends. The CDR3 covers 14 residues. The DNA of the CDR3 is TGTGCCAGCAGACCCACGAGCTCTGGAAACACCATATATTTT. It translates to CASRPTSSGNTIYF.

The V call is TRBV18, the J call TRBJ2-7; D possibly corresponds to TRBD1 (6 bases). With 4 bases removed from V and 2 bases from J, the gap between germline ends came to 15 bases. Germline values: CDR1 KGHSH, CDR2 LQKENI. The CDR3 has 15 residues. The CDR3 here is CASSLSQGFAYEQYF. The CDR3 DNA is TGTGCCAGCTCACTGTCACAGGGTTTTGCCTACGAGCAGTACTTC.

This clone occurred a few times. The chain joins TRBV6-5 to TRBJ1-1; D is unclear. Trimming removed 6 bases from V and 6 bases from J, with 17 bases in between. The CDR3 is made up of 14 amino acids. Germline V gene lookup returns CDR1 MNHEY and CDR2 SVGAGI. CDR3 bases: TGTGCCAGCAGGATAACACCTTTGGACCCTGAAGCTTTCTTT. The encoded protein is CASRITPLDPEAFF.

The V gene is TRBV9, the J gene TRBJ1-1, with a possible D match to TRBD1 (5 bases). Germline lookup yields CDR1 SGDLS and CDR2 YYNGEE. V lost 3 bases to trimming and J lost 0 bases, with 9 bases between them. The CDR3 loop spans 14 amino acids. The chain's CDR3 is CASSEDTLNTEAFF. CDR3 nucleotide sequence: TGTGCCAGCAGCGAGGACACCTTGAACACTGAAGCTTTCTTT.

The V gene is TRBV5-1, the J gene TRBJ2-1; TRBD1 agrees at 9 bases. The CDR3 runs 14 residues. In germline, CDR1 is SGHRS, CDR2 YFSETQ. Trimming removed 6 bases from V and 9 bases from J; junction bases left unmatched: 10. The CDR3: CASTQDRGDGEQFF. CDR3 bases: TGCGCCAGCACCCAGGACAGGGGCGACGGTGAGCAGTTCTTC.

The J gene is TRBJ2-7, the V gene TRBV5-1; 7 bases fit TRBD1. CDR3 length equals 14 residues. CDR1 and CDR2 (germline): SGHRS, YFSETQ. V trimming: 0 bases; J trimming: 2 bases; junction bases outside the gene matches: 2. CDR3 nucleotides: TGCGCCAGCAGCTTGGGCGACAGGGCCTACGAGCAGTACTTC. Protein: CASSLGDRAYEQYF.

This chain connects TRBV28 to TRBJ2-7, with TRBD2 matching 11 bases. The CDR3 is 16 residues long. V gave up 1 base and J gave up 0 bases; unmatched junction bases: 2. CDR1 and CDR2 from the germline V gene are MDHEN and SYDVKM. The CDR3: CASSLYGTSGSYEQYF. For the CDR3, the DNA is TGTGCCAGCAGTTTATACGGGACTAGCGGCTCCTACGAGCAGTACTTC.

In this sample, this clone turned up a few times. J is TRBJ2-2 and V is TRBV7-2; a possible D gene is TRBD2 (5 bases). The length of the CDR3 is 13 residues. CDR1 is SGHTA, CDR2 FQGNSA, per germline. V was cut by 5 bases and J by 7 bases, with 11 bases left in between. The CDR3 DNA reads TGTGCCAGCAGCCCTCTCGGGGTCGGGGAGCTGTTTTTT. This gives the protein CASSPLGVGELFF.

This clone appeared a few times. This chain connects TRBV19 to TRBJ1-3; D ambiguous. V was pared by 5 bases and J by 0 bases, with 8 bases between. Germline-derived CDR1 and CDR2 are LNHDA and SQIVND (reference sequence). This CDR3 spans 14 amino acids. The CDR3 loop reads CASSDQSSGNTIYF. As DNA, the CDR3 is TGTGCCAGTAGTGACCAGAGCTCTGGAAACACCATATATTTT.

This clone has only one observation. V gene TRBV3-1 (or the pseudogene TRBV3-2) combines with J gene TRBJ2-7, with TRBD1 matching over 11 bases. This CDR3 contains 16 residues. Losses at the gene ends were 4 bases for V and 8 bases for J; bases not matched to a gene: 13. Germline V lookup: CDR1 LGHDT, CDR2 YNNKEL (reference sequence). In DNA form, the CDR3 reads TGTGCCAGCAGCCCCGAACCGGGACAGGGGGTATTACAGCAGTACTTC. Amino acid sequence: CASSPEPGQGVLQQYF.

The CDR3 protein is CASSMAQGSWQPQHF. CDR3 in DNA: TGTGCCAGTAGTATGGCGCAGGGGTCGTGGCAGCCCCAGCATTTT. The chain carries TRBV19 and TRBJ1-5, with D possibly matching TRBD1 (6 bases). This CDR3 contains 15 residues. Trimming shortened V by 3 bases and J by 7 bases, and 16 bases separated the two germline ends. Germline assignment: CDR1 LNHDA and CDR2 SQIVND (reference sequence).

V is TRBV3-1 (or the pseudogene TRBV3-2) and J is TRBJ2-1; D gene unclear. With 4 bases removed from V and 5 bases from J, the gap between germline ends came to 9 bases. Germline V CDR1 and CDR2: LGHDT, YNNKEL (reference sequence). The CDR3 runs 13 residues. Here the CDR3 reads CASSPSSNNEQFF. Here the CDR3 DNA reads TGTGCCAGCAGCCCCAGCAGCAACAATGAGCAGTTCTTC.

The chain uses TRBV9 and TRBJ1-1, with D hard to call. Germline V lookup: CDR1 SGDLS, CDR2 YYNGEE. V was pared by 5 bases and J by 0 bases, with 11 bases between. This CDR3 is built from 14 residues. The CDR3 loop is CASSYGRLNTEAFF. The CDR3 DNA sequence: TGTGCCAGCAGTTACGGACGGCTGAACACTGAAGCTTTCTTT.

The J gene is TRBJ1-5, the V gene TRBV3-1 (or the pseudogene TRBV3-2); the D is unclear. The CDR3 consists of 13 residues. V lost 3 bases, J lost 3 bases, and 6 bases lay in between. Germline-derived CDR1 and CDR2 are LGHDT and YNNKEL (reference sequence). Here the CDR3 reads CASSQGLNQPQHF. The DNA for the CDR3 is TGTGCCAGCAGCCAGGGTCTCAATCAGCCCCAGCATTTT.

The chain employs TRBV6-1 and TRBJ1-6; tentative D call: TRBD1 (5 bases). CDR1 and CDR2 (germline): MNHNS, SASEGT. The CDR3 runs to 16 residues. Trimming removed 3 bases from V and 8 bases from J, with 17 bases in between. CDR3 nucleotide sequence: TGTGCCAGCAGTGACTGGACAACTTCCCGGTATTCACCCCTCCACTTT. As protein: CASSDWTTSRYSPLHF.

This clone was picked up one time. The V call is TRBV10-1, the J call TRBJ1-5; 7 positions match TRBD1. This CDR3 spans 17 amino acids. V dropped 6 bases and J dropped 0; count of bases not matched to a gene: 11. Germline CDR1 and CDR2: WNHNN and SYGVQD (reference sequence). The CDR3 here is CASRDPRGSYSNQPQHF. The DNA for the CDR3 is TGCGCCAGCAGGGACCCCAGGGGGTCTTATAGCAATCAGCCCCAGCATTTT.